These 14 T cell receptor beta chains were all obtained from the same sample, sequenced in a study of blood T cell repertoires in COVID-19. Repertoires were generated with immunoSEQ multiplex PCR, while TCRdb's copy carries only in-frame clones and drops some. Of 130,000 to 150,000 clones listed, 75% to 90% are singletons. Material: PBMCs or T cells enriched from blood (not recorded which). The receptors were sampled from a woman aged 40 to 50 who had been exposed to COVID-19.

The chain combines TRBV2 with TRBJ2-6; the match to TRBD1 covers 9 bases. This CDR3 is 14 amino acids long. The V segment lost 9 bases and the J segment 4 bases; nucleotides outside the gene matches: 4. CDR1 and CDR2 from the germline V gene are SNHLY and FYNNEI. CDR3 sequence: CARGTGSGANVLTF. DNA of the CDR3: TGTGCCAGGGGGACAGGGTCCGGGGCCAACGTCCTGACTTTC.

The chain is built from TRBV2 and TRBJ1-6, with a tentative D call TRBD1 (5 bases). Germline V CDR1 and CDR2: SNHLY, FYNNEI. V was trimmed by 3 bases and J by 10 bases, leaving 16 bases between them. The CDR3 loop spans 15 amino acids. The CDR3 DNA reads as TGTGCCAGCAGTGAGGGCAGGGTAAGGGCCTCACCCCTCCACTTT. Residues: CASSEGRVRASPLHF.

This chain links TRBV6-2 or TRBV6-3 with TRBJ1-1; D might be TRBD1 (6 bases). The ends were cut back, 2 bases at V and 1 base at J, with 11 bases in the middle. Per the germline V gene, CDR1 is MNHEY and CDR2 is SVGEGT. The length of the CDR3 is 15 residues. The DNA of the CDR3 is TGTGCCAGCAGTTACCCCAGGGGCCAGAACACTGAAGCTTTCTTT. This codes for CASSYPRGQNTEAFF.

The gene calls are TRBV12-1 and TRBJ1-3; the table calls TRBD1, which could not be checked here. TRBV12-1 is recorded as a pseudogene. The CDR3 has 16 residues. In nucleotides, the CDR3 is TGTGCCGGAACAGCAGGGGGCGAAACTATCGGAAACACCATATATTTT. Amino acid sequence: CAGTAGGETIGNTIYF.

This chain links TRBV10-1 with TRBJ2-7, with D possibly being TRBD2 (6 bases). V was trimmed by 0 bases and J by 5 bases, leaving 11 bases between them. Per germline, CDR1 WNHNN and CDR2 SYGVQD (reference sequence). The CDR3 is 14 amino acids. CDR3 in DNA: TGCGCCAGCAGTGAGTCGGTGACGGGGGACGAGCAGTACTTC. Protein sequence: CASSESVTGDEQYF.

The chain joins TRBV28 to TRBJ2-5; D perhaps matches TRBD1 (5 bases). The CDR3 sequence is 16 residues long. From germline, CDR1 is MDHEN and CDR2 SYDVKM. Between the trimmed V and J ends, which lost 6 bases and 2 bases, there was a span of 19 bases. CDR3 bases: TGTGCCAGCAGGATTGGTCAGGGTGGCCGTCAAGAGACCCAGTACTTC. Amino acids: CASRIGQGGRQETQYF.

The genes are TRBV19 and TRBJ2-7; D perhaps matches TRBD1 (5 bases). The germline V and J ends were trimmed by 5 bases and 7 bases, with 15 bases remaining between them. The CDR3 is 13 amino acids. Germline assignment: CDR1 LNHDA and CDR2 SQIVND (reference sequence). CDR3 amino acids: CASSVTTASEQYF. The CDR3 bases are TGTGCCAGTAGTGTGACGACAGCATCTGAGCAGTACTTC.

This clone was counted between two and nine times. The chain couples TRBV27 to TRBJ1-1, with D possibly TRBD1 on 5 matching bases. Germline V CDR1 and CDR2: MNHEY, SMNVEV (reference sequence). The CDR3 length is 16 residues. V lost 2 bases to trimming and J lost 1 base, with 14 bases between them. CDR3 region: CASSLGASRGNTEAFF. The CDR3 DNA reads TGTGCCAGCAGTTTAGGGGCCTCTCGAGGGAACACTGAAGCTTTCTTT.

The chain employs TRBV6-6 and TRBJ1-6; D remains ambiguous. The V and J ends lost 5 bases and 9 bases respectively, with 14 bases between them. The CDR3 runs to 14 residues. CDR1 and CDR2 (germline): MNHNY, SVGAGI (reference sequence). CDR3 in DNA: TGTGCCAGCAGTCCTAATAAAGATGGTTCACCCCTCCACTTT. Its protein is CASSPNKDGSPLHF.

The V gene is TRBV12-3 or TRBV12-4, the J gene TRBJ1-2; the D is unclear. Trimming took off 4 bases at V and 3 bases at J, with 6 bases between the two ends. CDR3 length: 12 amino acids. The CDR3 nucleotides are TGTGCCAGCAGTTCCCCCTACTATGGCTACACCTTC. Its protein is CASSSPYYGYTF.

The chain carries TRBV6-5 and TRBJ2-1; unclear D gene. There are 14 residues in the CDR3. Germline CDR1 and CDR2: MNHEY and SVGAGI. V shed 7 bases and J shed 0 bases, with 10 bases lying between them. CDR3 residues: CASKKQNSYNEQFF. The DNA of the CDR3 is TGTGCCAGCAAAAAACAAAACTCCTACAATGAGCAGTTCTTC.

This chain links TRBV19 with TRBJ1-1, with D tentatively TRBD1 (5 bases). CDR3 length equals 14 residues. Germline CDR1 reads LNHDA; CDR2 reads SQIVND (reference sequence). Trimming shortened V by 5 bases and J by 4 bases, and 14 bases separated the two germline ends. CDR3 sequence reads: CASSPLGGSTEAFF. CDR3 nucleotides: TGTGCCAGTAGTCCCCTGGGGGGTTCCACTGAAGCTTTCTTT. The full variable domain, completed using reference TRBV19 and TRBJ1-1, is DGGITQSPKYLFRKEGQNVTLSCEQNLNHDAMYWYRQDPGQGLRLIYYSQIVNDFQKGDIAEGYSVSREKKESFPLTVTSAQKNPTAFYLCASSPLGGSTEAFFGQGTRLTVV.

This chain connects TRBV2 to TRBJ2-2; 9 bases are shared with TRBD2. Germline V gives CDR1 SNHLY, CDR2 FYNNEI. V shed 3 bases, J shed 5 bases, and the junction held 7 bases outside the gene matches. The CDR3 has 16 residues. The CDR3 DNA is TGTGCCAGCAGTGAGGGTCTAGCGGGACGTACCGGGGAGCTGTTTTTT. The encoded protein is CASSEGLAGRTGELFF.

V and J are TRBV4-3 and TRBJ2-2; 11 bases agree with TRBD2. Looked up from germline, CDR1 is LGHNA and CDR2 is YSLEER. This CDR3 has 19 amino acids. V lost 2 bases to trimming and J lost 1 base; unmatched junction nucleotides: 9. In nucleotides, the CDR3 is TGCGCCAGCAGCCAACAATCGACTAGCGGGATCGGGAACACCGGGGAGCTGTTTTTT. It specifies CASSQQSTSGIGNTGELFF.